This entry is about one TCR beta chain. Its antigen is undetermined. This record comes from a study of cytomegalovirus exposure and HLA in healthy donors. V was shortened by 6 bases and J by 3 bases, with 11 bases between the two germline ends. CDR3 size: 13 residues. Germline CDR1 is SEHNR and CDR2 is FQNEAQ (reference sequence). With 60 Vbeta and 13 Jbeta primers, the PCR was carried out. Here immunoSEQ multiplex PCR was the method, and the copy in TCRdb shows in-frame clones only, minus some. The sample has 110,000 or so clones, over 75% seen once. Study-wide results and limits: A later analysis revealed that TCR association rates differed between HLA loci, peaking at DRB1 and bottoming out at HLA-C.

The chain joins TRBV7-9 to TRBJ1-2, with no clear D. This TCR was recovered from a woman between 18 and 29 years old in good health and CMV-seronegative. Sequencing used PBMCs. Written as DNA, the CDR3 is TGTGCCAGCAGTTATTCGGTGGACTATGGCTACACCTTC. This codes for CASSYSVDYGYTF.